This T cell receptor beta chain was sequenced in a study of cytomegalovirus exposure and HLA in healthy donors. Study-level information: In an early release, HLA-typed donors contributed 75 million to 85 million unique TCR sequences. Whole-study findings and limits: Some public TCRs appeared in many individuals, while most sequences were rare. Compared with the approximately 680-donor mean, an Asian-associated ancestry cluster reportedly had fewer N-insertions, according to a later analysis. In all likelihood, a cluster of highly shared sequence variants was a sequencing artifact.

In this sample, this clone turned up once. Its target is unknown. The PCR used 60 Vbeta and 13 Jbeta primers. Produced via immunoSEQ multiplex PCR; TCRdb's table is partial and in-frame only. The sample lists about 60,000 clones; approximately 70% were seen once. V lost 0 bases, J lost 7 bases, and 2 bases stayed unmatched. Germline V lookup: CDR1 LGHNA, CDR2 YSLEER. This CDR3 contains 15 residues. The chain joins TRBV4-3 to TRBJ1-4, with 10 bases that match TRBD1. This TCR was sampled from a woman aged 55-70 years in good health and CMV-seropositive. The sequencing sample was made of PBMCs. In nucleotides, the CDR3 is TGCGCCAGCAGCCAAGAGACAGGGGGCGGTGAAAAACTGTTTTTT. Amino acids: CASSQETGGGEKLFF.